The clone carrying this T cell receptor (beta chain) was detected only a few times. Its antigen is not known. Using its own MiXCR run on the 5' RACE reads, TCRdb lists one record per CDR3 protein. This table has 70,000 to 80,000 distinct CDR3 sequences, around 7.1% appearing once. The data stem from a study of T cells after yellow fever vaccination. Across the whole study: SMART-Seq v4 Ultra Low Input prepared libraries from low-cell fractions.

The V end lost 4 bases, the J end lost 0 bases, and 13 bases lay between the germline ends. In germline, CDR1 is MGHRA, CDR2 YSYEKL. CDR3 length equals 17 residues. Regarding the study as a whole: Booster samples showed a return of most primary-vaccination clones (under 97% CD4, 88% CD8). The secondary response showed a weaker magnitude and a faster peak, day 5 versus 15.

The chain links TRBV4-1 to TRBJ2-6; a weak D match, TRBD2 (6 bases). The sequenced sample was CD8+ T cells sorted from PBMCs, obtained approximately 11 days after the first yellow fever vaccination. The TCR originated in a man aged 18 to 30 who received the YFV17D yellow fever vaccine. In nucleotides, the CDR3 is TGCGCCAGCAGCCCGGGACTTCGGAGCTCTGGGGCCAACGTCCTGACTTTC. Protein sequence: CASSPGLRSSGANVLTF.